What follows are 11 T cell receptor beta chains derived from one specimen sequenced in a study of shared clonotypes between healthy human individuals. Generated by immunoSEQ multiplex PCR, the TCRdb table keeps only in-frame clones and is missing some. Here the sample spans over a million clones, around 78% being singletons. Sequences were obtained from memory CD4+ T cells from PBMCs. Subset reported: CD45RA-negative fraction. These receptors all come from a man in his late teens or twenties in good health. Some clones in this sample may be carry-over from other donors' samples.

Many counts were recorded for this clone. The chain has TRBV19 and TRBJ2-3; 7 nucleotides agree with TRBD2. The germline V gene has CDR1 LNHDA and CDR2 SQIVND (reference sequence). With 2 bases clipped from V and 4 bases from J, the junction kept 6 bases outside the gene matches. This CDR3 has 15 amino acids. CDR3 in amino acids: CASSISSGMPDTQYF. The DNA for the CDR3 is TGTGCCAGTAGTATATCCAGCGGGATGCCAGATACGCAGTATTTT.

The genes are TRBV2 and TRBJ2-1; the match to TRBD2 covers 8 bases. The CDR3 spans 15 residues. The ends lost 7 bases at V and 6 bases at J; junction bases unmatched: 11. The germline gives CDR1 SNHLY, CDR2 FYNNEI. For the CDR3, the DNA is TGTGCCAGCACCTACTCCGGACTAGCTACCAATGAGCAGTTCTTC. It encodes CASTYSGLATNEQFF.

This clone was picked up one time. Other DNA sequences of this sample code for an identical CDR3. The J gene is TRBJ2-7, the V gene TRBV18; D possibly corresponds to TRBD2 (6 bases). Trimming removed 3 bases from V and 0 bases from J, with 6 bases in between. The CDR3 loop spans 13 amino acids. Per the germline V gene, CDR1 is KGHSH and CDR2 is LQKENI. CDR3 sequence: CASSPGLSYEQYF. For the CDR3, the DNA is TGTGCCAGCTCACCGGGACTCTCCTACGAGCAGTACTTC.

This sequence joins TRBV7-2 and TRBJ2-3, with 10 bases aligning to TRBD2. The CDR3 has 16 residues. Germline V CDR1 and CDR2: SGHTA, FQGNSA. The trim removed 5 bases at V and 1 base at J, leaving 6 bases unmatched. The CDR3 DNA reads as TGTGCCAGCAGCCGAACCGGGACTAGCGGCACAGATACGCAGTATTTT. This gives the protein CASSRTGTSGTDTQYF.

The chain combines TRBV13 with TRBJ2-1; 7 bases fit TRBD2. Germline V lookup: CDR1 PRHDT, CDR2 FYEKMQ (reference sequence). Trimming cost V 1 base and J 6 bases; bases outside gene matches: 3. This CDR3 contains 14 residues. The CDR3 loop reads CASSLDQRGNEQFF. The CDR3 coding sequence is TGTGCCAGCAGCTTAGATCAGCGGGGCAATGAGCAGTTCTTC. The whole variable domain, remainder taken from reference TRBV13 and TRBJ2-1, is AAGVIQSPRHLIKEKRETATLKCYPIPRHDTVYWYQQGPGQDPQFLISFYEKMQSDKGSIPDRFSAQQFSDYHSELNMSSLELGDSALYFCASSLDQRGNEQFFGPGTRLTVL.

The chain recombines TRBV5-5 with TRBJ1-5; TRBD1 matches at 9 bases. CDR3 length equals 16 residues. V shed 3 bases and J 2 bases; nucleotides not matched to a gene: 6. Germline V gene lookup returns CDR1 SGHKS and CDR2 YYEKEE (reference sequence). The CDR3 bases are TGTGCCAGCAGCTGGGGACAGGGAAGGGGCAATCAGCCCCAGCATTTT. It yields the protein CASSWGQGRGNQPQHF.

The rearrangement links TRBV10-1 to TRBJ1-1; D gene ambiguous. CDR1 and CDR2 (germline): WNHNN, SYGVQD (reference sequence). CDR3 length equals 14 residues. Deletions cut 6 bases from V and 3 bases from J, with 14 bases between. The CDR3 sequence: CASRPSRRDTEAFF. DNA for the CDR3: TGCGCCAGCAGACCTAGTCGTAGGGACACTGAAGCTTTCTTT.

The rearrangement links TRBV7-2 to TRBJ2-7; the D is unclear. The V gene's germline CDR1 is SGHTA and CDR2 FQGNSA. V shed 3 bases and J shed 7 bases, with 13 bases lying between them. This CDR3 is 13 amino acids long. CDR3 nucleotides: TGTGCCAGCAGCTTTGGGCCGCGCACAGAGCAGTACTTC. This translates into CASSFGPRTEQYF. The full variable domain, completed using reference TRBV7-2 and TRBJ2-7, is GAGVSQSPSNKVTEKGKDVELRCDPISGHTALYWYRQSLGQGLEFLIYFQGNSAPDKSGLPSDRFSAERTGGSVSTLTIQRTQQEDSAVYLCASSFGPRTEQYFGPGTRLTVT.

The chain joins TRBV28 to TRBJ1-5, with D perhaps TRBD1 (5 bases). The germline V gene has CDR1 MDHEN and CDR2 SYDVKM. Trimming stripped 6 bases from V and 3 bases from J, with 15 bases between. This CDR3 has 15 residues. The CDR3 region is CASSPGAGDNQPQHF. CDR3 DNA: TGTGCCAGCAGCCCCGGGGCGGGCGACAATCAGCCCCAGCATTTT.

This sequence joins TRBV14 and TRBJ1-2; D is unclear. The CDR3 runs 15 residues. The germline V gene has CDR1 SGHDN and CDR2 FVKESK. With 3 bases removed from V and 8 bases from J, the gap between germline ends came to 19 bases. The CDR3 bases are TGTGCCAGCAGCCAGAGACTTGGAGGATTACACGGCTACACCTTC. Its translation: CASSQRLGGLHGYTF.

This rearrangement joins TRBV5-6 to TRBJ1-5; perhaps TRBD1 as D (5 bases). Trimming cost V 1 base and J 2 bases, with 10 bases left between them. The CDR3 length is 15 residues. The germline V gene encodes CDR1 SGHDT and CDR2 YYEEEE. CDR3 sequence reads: CASSLTGSGNQPQHF. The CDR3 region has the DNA TGTGCCAGCAGCTTGACAGGTTCGGGCAATCAGCCCCAGCATTTT.